This T cell receptor beta chain was sequenced during a study of T cell responses to AZD1222 COVID-19 vaccine. Study-level findings and limits: Among those given AZD1222, only five or six were seropositive at baseline. Donors in the cohort were predominantly white British and more often female, and clonal diversity was possibly underestimated. Close to half of all spike-specific TCRs reportedly target regions of the variants that are unmutated. Only after the peak T cell response were repertoires sampled.

On this clone itself: Its antigen is unknown.

Profiling relied on immunoSEQ multiplex PCR, and the TCRdb table lists in-frame clones only, not all of them. Of about 150,000 clones detected, more than 85% appear once; the ten largest clones hold about 1.5%. The J segment lost 5 bases and the V segment lost 5 bases, leaving 8 bases of the junction unmatched. Germline V gene sequence: CDR1 LNHDA, CDR2 SQIVND (reference sequence). This CDR3 comprises 15 residues. Sequencing was performed on peripheral blood, taken on day 0 of AZD1222 vaccination. This chain connects TRBV19 to TRBJ1-1; 10 nucleotides line up with TRBD1. The receptor comes from an adult in good health. CDR3 protein: CASSFLGQGGTEAFF. DNA for the CDR3: TGTGCCAGTAGTTTCCTCGGACAGGGGGGGACTGAAGCTTTCTTT.